The 27 T cell receptor beta chains presented below share a single source sample, sequenced in a study of identical twins. MiXCR, applied by TCRdb to the 5' RACE reads, yields one record per CDR3 protein. The sample contains fewer than 900,000 distinct CDR3 sequences, around 21% of which appear only once. These data were also reused for a study on T cells expressing NK-cell markers.

Sample: PBMCs. The source of these receptors is a woman under 30 in good health.

J is TRBJ1-5 and V is TRBV12-3 or TRBV12-4; D ambiguous. The CDR3 length is 12 residues. V gave up 5 bases and J gave up 9 bases, with 11 bases separating them. The CDR3 DNA reads TGTGCCAGCAGTCGGGCGCCGGGGCCCCAGCATTTT. Protein sequence: CASSRAPGPQHF.

The J gene is TRBJ2-4, the V gene TRBV12-3 or TRBV12-4; 11 bases map to TRBD2. The CDR3 covers 12 residues. J lost 16 bases, V lost 6 bases, and 8 bases had no gene match. This CDR3 reads CASRKTSGGLYF. As DNA, the CDR3 is TGTGCCAGCAGGAAAACTAGCGGGGGCCTCTACTTC.

This clonotype was seen a handful of times. The chain links TRBV20-1 to TRBJ2-3, with D perhaps assigned TRBD1 or TRBD2 (5 bases each). The germline V gene has CDR1 DFQATT and CDR2 SNEGSKA (reference sequence). V lost 0 bases and J lost 4, with 11 bases in between. The CDR3 contains 14 residues. The CDR3 nucleotides read TGCAGTGCTAGAGAAAGGGGACGGGCAGATACGCAGTATTTT. Residues: CSARERGRADTQYF.

The J gene is TRBJ1-1, the V gene TRBV7-9, with D possibly being TRBD1 (5 bases). The CDR3 totals 13 residues. Germline V CDR1 and CDR2: SEHNR, FQNEAQ (reference sequence). Trimming pared 5 bases from V and 10 bases from J, leaving 17 bases between. The CDR3 reads CASSTSGFGSAFF. For the CDR3, the DNA is TGTGCCAGCAGCACGTCAGGGTTTGGTTCAGCTTTCTTT.

The rearrangement joins TRBV20-1 to TRBJ1-1; TRBD1 is a possible D gene (5 bases). Germline CDR1 is DFQATT and CDR2 is SNEGSKA (reference sequence). V dropped 5 bases and J dropped 2 bases, with 9 bases sitting between them. The CDR3 loop spans 12 amino acids. The CDR3 DNA follows: TGCAGTGCTGGGGGTCCAAACACTGAAGCTTTCTTT. Its translation: CSAGGPNTEAFF.

This chain uses TRBV27 with TRBJ2-2; D gene unclear. From germline, CDR1 is MNHEY and CDR2 SMNVEV (reference sequence). The CDR3 spans 16 residues. With 0 bases removed from V and 6 bases from J, the gap between germline ends came to 14 bases. CDR3 amino acids: CASSLSTQFTSGELFF. The CDR3 DNA is TGTGCCAGCAGTTTATCCACACAGTTTACGTCCGGGGAGCTGTTTTTT.

The chain carries TRBV12-5 and TRBJ2-7; 10 nucleotides match TRBD1. The CDR3 covers 14 residues. Germline assignment: CDR1 LGHNT and CDR2 FRNRAP. J gave up 4 bases and V 6 bases, and 6 bases lay outside the gene matches. CDR3 DNA sequence: TGTGCTAGTGGCCGCGGACAGGGGGTTTACGAGCAGTACTTC. It codes for CASGRGQGVYEQYF.

J is TRBJ2-3 and V is TRBV9; 8 positions agree with TRBD2. Germline V CDR1 and CDR2: SGDLS, YYNGEE. This CDR3 contains 17 residues. Unmatched junction bases numbered 17, after V lost 5 bases and J lost 6 bases. The CDR3 DNA reads as TGTGCCAGCAGTCATAATACTAGGGGACTAGTCGGCGATACGCAGTATTTT. This sequence encodes CASSHNTRGLVGDTQYF.

This clonotype was recorded a few times. This chain connects TRBV20-1 to TRBJ2-7; 7 bases fit TRBD2. CDR1 and CDR2 (germline): DFQATT, SNEGSKA (reference sequence). V was pared by 3 bases and J by 0 bases, with 8 bases of the junction left unmatched. The CDR3 length is 15 residues. CDR3 bases: TGCAGTGCTAGGGACACTAGCGTCAGCTCCTACGAGCAGTACTTC. Protein sequence: CSARDTSVSSYEQYF.

The chain joins TRBV7-2 to TRBJ1-6; D is uncertain. V dropped 2 bases and J dropped 1 base, with 9 bases sitting between them. There are 16 residues in the CDR3. CDR1 and CDR2 from the germline V gene are SGHTA and FQGNSA. CDR3 in DNA: TGTGCCAGCAGCTTATTTCGGGAATCCTATAATTCACCCCTCCACTTT. It encodes CASSLFRESYNSPLHF.

The V call is TRBV5-1, the J call TRBJ2-3; no firm D call. This CDR3 has 14 amino acids. Trimming took off 0 bases at V and 2 bases at J, with 7 bases between the two ends. Per the germline V gene, CDR1 is SGHRS and CDR2 is YFSETQ. CDR3 protein: CASSLDTLTDTQYF. DNA for the CDR3: TGCGCCAGCAGCTTGGACACCCTCACAGATACGCAGTATTTT. Together with reference TRBV5-1 and TRBJ2-3, the CDR3 gives the full variable domain: KAGVTQTPRYLIKTRGQQVTLSCSPISGHRSVSWYQQTPGQGLQFLFEYFSETQRNKGNFPGRFSGRQFSNSRSEMNVSTLELGDSALYLCASSLDTLTDTQYFGPGTRLTVL.

The chain carries TRBV9 and TRBJ2-3; a weak D match, TRBD2 (6 bases). V lost 3 bases and J lost 3, with 14 bases in between. CDR1 is SGDLS, CDR2 YYNGEE, per germline. The CDR3 loop spans 15 amino acids. Here the CDR3 reads CASSARREQTDTQYF. For the CDR3, the DNA is TGTGCCAGCAGCGCCCGTCGGGAGCAAACAGATACGCAGTATTTT.

This clonotype has just one count. The CDR3 nucleotides read TGTGCCAGCAGTCTCTCCCGGACAGCCGTATCCTACGAGCAGTACTTC. Residues: CASSLSRTAVSYEQYF. The chain joins TRBV27 to TRBJ2-7; the D gene is possibly TRBD1 (6 bases). Germline V lookup: CDR1 MNHEY, CDR2 SMNVEV (reference sequence). V lost 5 bases and J lost 1, with 18 bases in between. CDR3 length: 16 residues.

This clonotype has a count of ten or more. V and J are TRBV10-3 and TRBJ2-7; 8 bases agree with TRBD1. After removal of 6 bases from V and 2 bases from J, the junction contained 6 bases not matched to a gene. Germline CDR1 ENHRY, CDR2 SYGVKD. This CDR3 is built from 14 residues. Here the CDR3 reads CAISRDRSAYEQYF. The CDR3 region has the DNA TGTGCCATCAGCCGGGACAGGTCCGCCTACGAGCAGTACTTC.

This chain links TRBV6-6 with TRBJ2-1, with D tentatively TRBD2 (6 bases). Trimming removed 7 bases from V and 5 bases from J, with 12 bases in between. Per the germline V gene, CDR1 is MNHNY and CDR2 is SVGAGI (reference sequence). The CDR3 covers 13 residues. CDR3 coding DNA: TGTGCCAGCACGAAGATAGCGGACAATGAGCAGTTCTTC. Residues: CASTKIADNEQFF.

V is TRBV5-1 and J is TRBJ2-5, with TRBD1 matching over 7 bases. Trimming at V came to 0 bases and at J to 5 bases, leaving 13 bases not matched to a gene. Germline values: CDR1 SGHRS, CDR2 YFSETQ. The CDR3 has 17 amino acids. CDR3 protein: CASSLAPTRGQFETQYF. The CDR3 bases are TGCGCCAGCAGCTTGGCCCCTACTAGGGGGCAGTTTGAGACCCAGTACTTC.

This clonotype was seen just once. Germline and junction disagree at one end, which may indicate a read error. The chain joins TRBV6-5 to TRBJ1-2; D is ambiguous. The CDR3 is made up of 17 amino acids. Germline V gene data show CDR1 as MNHEY and CDR2 as SVGAGI. For the CDR3, the DNA is TGTGCCAGCAGCTACTATTCTACCCGGAGCAGGAACTATGGCTACACCTTC. Its translation: CASSYYSTRSRNYGYTF.

This clonotype has a count of ten or more. The chain has TRBV4-3 and TRBJ1-4, with 8 bases fitting TRBD1. The J segment lost 8 bases and the V segment lost 0 bases, leaving 8 bases of the junction unmatched. The CDR3 loop spans 16 amino acids. CDR1 and CDR2 from the germline V gene are LGHNA and YSLEER. CDR3 sequence reads: CASSQDVGQVGEKLFF. The CDR3 DNA follows: TGCGCCAGCAGCCAAGATGTGGGACAGGTTGGGGAAAAACTGTTTTTT.

This clonotype occurred a few times. This chain joins TRBV4-2 and TRBJ2-7; no definite D call. The CDR3 consists of 12 residues. V was shortened by 0 bases and J by 6 bases, with 6 bases between the two germline ends. Germline values: CDR1 LGHNA, CDR2 YNFKEQ. CDR3 protein: CASSQDPSEQYF. The CDR3 nucleotides read TGTGCCAGCAGCCAAGATCCCTCCGAGCAGTACTTC.

This clonotype was recorded many times. The chain links TRBV29-1 to TRBJ2-1; the match to TRBD2 covers 11 bases. The ends lost 7 bases at V and 3 bases at J; junction bases unmatched: 5. This CDR3 contains 14 residues. Germline CDR1 and CDR2: SQVTM and ANQGSEA. CDR3 DNA sequence: TGCAGCGCCCAGACTAGCGGGGTCTACAATGAGCAGTTCTTC. As protein: CSAQTSGVYNEQFF.

Only a few counts were recorded for this clonotype. The chain uses TRBV15 and TRBJ2-1, with no clear D. Trimming took off 3 bases at V and 4 bases at J, with 13 bases between the two ends. The germline V gene encodes CDR1 LNHNV and CDR2 YYDKDF (reference sequence). The CDR3 is 15 residues long. The CDR3 DNA reads as TGTGCCACCAGCAGCCCTACCTCAACATACAATGAGCAGTTCTTC. Its protein is CATSSPTSTYNEQFF.

A few counts support this clonotype. The chain joins TRBV20-1 to TRBJ1-5; TRBD1 matches 9 bases. V was pared by 6 bases and J by 7 bases, with 4 bases of the junction left unmatched. Germline CDR1 is DFQATT and CDR2 is SNEGSKA (reference sequence). The CDR3 consists of 12 residues. In DNA form, the CDR3 reads TGCAGTGCCTGGGACAGGGCGCAGCCCCAGCATTTT. This encodes CSAWDRAQPQHF.

CDR3 DNA sequence: TGCAGCGTTGAATCTGGTGGCCGGAGCACAGATACGCAGTATTTT. It specifies CSVESGGRSTDTQYF. The chain uses TRBV29-1 and TRBJ2-3; D not certain. CDR1 SQVTM and CDR2 ANQGSEA come from the germline V gene. The V and J ends lost 2 bases and 0 bases respectively, with 12 bases between them. The CDR3 loop spans 15 amino acids.

This clonotype was seen more than once but under ten times. The V call is TRBV18, the J call TRBJ2-3, with unresolved D. The CDR3 is 13 residues long. V was pared by 6 bases and J by 2 bases, with 9 bases between. Germline assignment: CDR1 KGHSH and CDR2 LQKENI. Written as DNA, the CDR3 is TGTGCCAGCTCCCTAGTAACCACAGATACGCAGTATTTT. It codes for CASSLVTTDTQYF.

This clonotype was seen ten or more times. The rearrangement uses TRBV29-1 and TRBJ2-3, with 8 bases identical to TRBD2. V trimming: 8 bases; J trimming: 0 bases; junction bases outside the gene matches: 7. CDR1 is SQVTM, CDR2 ANQGSEA, per germline. The CDR3 runs to 14 residues. The CDR3 region is CSILAGHSTDTQYF. DNA for the CDR3: TGCAGCATTTTAGCGGGGCACAGCACAGATACGCAGTATTTT.

The rearrangement joins TRBV6-1 to TRBJ1-2, with TRBD1 as a possible D gene (6 bases). Germline loops: CDR1 MNHNS, CDR2 SASEGT. The length of the CDR3 is 13 residues. Trimming cost V 6 bases and J 4 bases, with 12 bases left between them. In nucleotides, the CDR3 is TGTGCCAGCAGCCGACGACAGGCCTATGGCTACACCTTC. Amino acids: CASSRRQAYGYTF.

This clonotype has only one observation. The V gene is TRBV27, the J gene TRBJ1-6, with D possibly being TRBD1 (5 bases). V lost 5 bases, J lost 5 bases, and 19 bases lay in between. Germline V gene lookup returns CDR1 MNHEY and CDR2 SMNVEV (reference sequence). The CDR3 is 17 amino acids. The CDR3 protein is CASSPARVWGDNSPLHF. DNA of the CDR3: TGTGCCAGCAGTCCCGCGAGGGTTTGGGGGGATAATTCACCCCTCCACTTT.